The 29 T cell receptor beta chains given below trace back to one sample, sequenced in a study of T cell responses to AZD1222 COVID-19 vaccine (dated by TCRdb to the early 2020s). This specimen's time point label, per the study, means: about 28 days (+/-7) after the second vaccine dose. Library preparation used the immunoSEQ multiplex PCR assay. What TCRdb holds here is the immuneACCESS table cut down to in-frame rearrangements. Part of the clones is not present; checked against another copy, under half of the missing clones reflect an unresolved V gene, and the others are unexplained. Within this sample are 130,000 or so clones, with approximately 91% of them counted one time only. The ten biggest clones cover less than 1.3% of the sample. The source was peripheral blood, collected 28 days after the second AZD1222 dose. These receptors were collected from an adult who received the AZD1222 COVID-19 vaccine.

The chain links TRBV7-8 to TRBJ1-1; TRBD1 might be the D (6 bases). V was cut by 5 bases and J by 5 bases, with 15 bases left in between. CDR3 length: 14 residues. Germline V gene data show CDR1 as SGHVS and CDR2 as FQNEAQ. Here the CDR3 DNA reads TGTGCCAGCAGCCCCAACAGGGTTAAAACTGAAGCTTTCTTT. Its translation is CASSPNRVKTEAFF.

The genes are TRBV27 and TRBJ2-7; TRBD1 agrees at 7 bases. Trimming removed 5 bases from V and 2 bases from J; junction bases left unmatched: 9. Germline V gives CDR1 MNHEY, CDR2 SMNVEV (reference sequence). The CDR3 has 15 residues. The CDR3 DNA follows: TGTGCCAGCAGTCCCAGGACAGGTTTTGCCTACGAGCAGTACTTC. Translating it yields CASSPRTGFAYEQYF.

This sequence joins TRBV10-3 and TRBJ1-1, with a tentative D call TRBD1 (5 bases). V was trimmed by 6 bases and J by 5 bases, leaving 10 bases between them. This CDR3 has 12 residues. Per germline, CDR1 ENHRY and CDR2 SYGVKD. CDR3 nucleotides: TGTGCCATCAGAAAGGGGAGGACTGAAGCTTTCTTT. Protein product: CAIRKGRTEAFF.

The J gene is TRBJ2-7, the V gene TRBV19; 8 nucleotides match TRBD1. CDR3 length equals 15 residues. CDR1 and CDR2 from the germline V gene are LNHDA and SQIVND (reference sequence). J gave up 4 bases and V 4 bases, and 9 bases lay outside the gene matches. The CDR3 loop is CASSSRDRPPYEQYF. The CDR3 nucleotides are TGTGCCAGTAGTAGCCGGGACAGGCCTCCGTACGAGCAGTACTTC.

The J gene is TRBJ2-3, the V gene TRBV30, with D possibly being TRBD1 (6 bases). Germline values: CDR1 GTSNPN, CDR2 SVGIG (reference sequence). V lost 0 bases and J lost 6, with 13 bases in between. This CDR3 comprises 14 residues. CDR3 amino acids: CAWSVGQGTDTQYF. Here the CDR3 DNA reads TGTGCCTGGAGTGTGGGTCAGGGGACGGATACGCAGTATTTT.

The J gene is TRBJ2-3, the V gene TRBV30; D unclear. CDR3 length equals 11 residues. The V and J ends lost 2 bases and 8 bases respectively, with 8 bases between them. Germline values: CDR1 GTSNPN, CDR2 SVGIG (reference sequence). CDR3 sequence: CAWSWMSTQYF. For the CDR3, the DNA is TGTGCCTGGAGTTGGATGAGTACGCAGTATTTT. The complete variable domain, with remaining parts taken from reference TRBV30 and TRBJ2-3, reads SQTIHQWPATLVQPVGSPLSLECTVEGTSNPNLYWYRQAAGRGLQLLFYSVGIGQISSEVPQNLSASRPQDRQFILSSKKLLLSDSGFYLCAWSWMSTQYFGPGTRLTVL.

This sequence joins TRBV21-1 and TRBJ1-1; the table assigns TRBD1, which was not confirmed against the DNA. TRBV21-1 is noted as a pseudogene. There are 18 residues in the CDR3. CDR3 protein: CASTNSPFTNVMNTEAFF. The CDR3 region has the DNA TGTGCCAGCACCAACTCCCCCTTCACAAACGTCATGAACACTGAAGCTTTCTTT.

V gene TRBV6-5 combines with J gene TRBJ2-3; D is perhaps TRBD1 (6 bases). This CDR3 is built from 15 residues. V shed 6 bases and J shed 0 bases, with 13 bases lying between them. Per germline, CDR1 MNHEY and CDR2 SVGAGI. CDR3 sequence (DNA): TGTGCCAGCAGATTACAGGGCGGAAGCACAGATACGCAGTATTTT. The encoded protein is CASRLQGGSTDTQYF.

This chain uses TRBV11-2 with TRBJ2-6, with TRBD1 matching 7 bases. From germline, CDR1 is SGHAT and CDR2 FQNNGV. V shed 6 bases and J 2 bases; nucleotides not matched to a gene: 4. This CDR3 is built from 15 residues. For the CDR3, the DNA is TGTGCCAGCAGACCCCAGGGGGCTGGGGCCAACGTCCTGACTTTC. As protein: CASRPQGAGANVLTF.

The rearrangement joins TRBV21-1 to TRBJ2-1; no DNA check was done on the table's D call, TRBD2. TRBV21-1 is given as a pseudogene. This CDR3 has 16 amino acids. The DNA for the CDR3 is TGTGCCAGCAGCAGGCGACTAGCGGGAGTCTACAATGAGCAGTTCTTC. Protein: CASSRRLAGVYNEQFF.

For the CDR3, the DNA is TGTGCCATCAGTGAACGGGGTCCCTACAATGAGCAGTTCTTC. Translating it yields CAISERGPYNEQFF. The chain joins TRBV10-3 to TRBJ2-1; perhaps TRBD2 as D (5 bases). From germline, CDR1 is ENHRY and CDR2 SYGVKD. This CDR3 region has 14 residues. The V gene lost 3 bases and the J gene lost 2 bases, with 8 bases spanning the gap.

V gene TRBV7-9 combines with J gene TRBJ2-1; 9 nucleotides line up with TRBD1. This CDR3 is built from 15 residues. Germline CDR1 reads SEHNR; CDR2 reads FQNEAQ (reference sequence). J was trimmed by 2 bases and V by 1 base; bases with no gene match: 0. The CDR3, as DNA: TGTGCCAGCAGCTTAGGACAGGGGGCCTACAATGAGCAGTTCTTC. Residues: CASSLGQGAYNEQFF.

This clone was counted only a few times. This sequence joins TRBV3-1 (or the pseudogene TRBV3-2) and TRBJ2-7; 9 bases line up with TRBD1. J was trimmed by 7 bases and V by 2 bases; bases with no gene match: 9. The length of the CDR3 is 15 residues. Germline CDR1 LGHDT, CDR2 YNNKEL (reference sequence). CDR3 DNA: TGTGCCAGCAGCCAATTGGGGACAGGGACTTGGGAGCAGTACTTC. It is translated as CASSQLGTGTWEQYF.

The gene calls are TRBV28 and TRBJ2-3; 10 bases are a match to TRBD1. J lost 3 bases, V lost 2 bases, and 2 bases had no gene match. The CDR3 is 15 residues long. From germline, CDR1 is MDHEN and CDR2 SYDVKM. The CDR3 region is CASSLTDRGTDTQYF. As DNA, the CDR3 is TGTGCCAGCAGTTTAACGGACAGGGGGACAGATACGCAGTATTTT.

V is TRBV29-1 and J is TRBJ1-3; D ambiguous. The CDR3 has 13 residues. CDR1 and CDR2 from the germline V gene are SQVTM and ANQGSEA. Trimming shortened V by 7 bases and J by 3 bases, and 13 bases separated the two germline ends. CDR3 amino acids: CSAGWTGGNTIYF. CDR3 DNA sequence: TGCAGCGCCGGATGGACTGGTGGAAACACCATATATTTT.

The rearrangement uses TRBV19 and TRBJ2-1; TRBD1 matches 8 bases. The length of the CDR3 is 15 residues. Germline V gene data show CDR1 as LNHDA and CDR2 as SQIVND (reference sequence). The V gene end was trimmed by 4 bases and the J gene end by 1 base; junction bases not matched to a gene: 3. CDR3 coding DNA: TGTGCCAGTAGTACGGACAGGGTTTCCTACAATGAGCAGTTCTTC. Translating gives CASSTDRVSYNEQFF.

The rearrangement uses TRBV9 and TRBJ1-2; TRBD1 matches 7 bases. The V gene end was trimmed by 6 bases and the J gene end by 4 bases; junction bases not matched to a gene: 6. CDR1 and CDR2 (germline): SGDLS, YYNGEE. This CDR3 region has 13 residues. CDR3 bases: TGTGCCAGCACCCCTACAGGGGTCTATGGCTACACCTTC. Residues: CASTPTGVYGYTF. The whole variable domain, filled in from reference TRBV9 and TRBJ1-2, reads DSGVTQTPKHLITATGQRVTLRCSPRSGDLSVYWYQQSLDQGLQFLIQYYNGEERAKGNILERFSAQQFPDLHSELNLSSLELGDSALYFCASTPTGVYGYTFGSGTRLTVV.

J is TRBJ2-2 and V is TRBV27; either TRBD1 or TRBD2 may supply D (5 bases each). The ends were cut back, 2 bases at V and 2 bases at J, with 18 bases in the middle. The CDR3 has 18 residues. The germline V gene encodes CDR1 MNHEY and CDR2 SMNVEV (reference sequence). For the CDR3, the DNA is TGTGCCAGCAGTTTAGACTACACAGGATTACTTAACACCGGGGAGCTGTTTTTT. It codes for CASSLDYTGLLNTGELFF.

The chain joins TRBV7-3 to TRBJ2-2; D is possibly TRBD1 or TRBD2 (5 bases each). Trimming shortened V by 2 bases and J by 4 bases, and 5 bases separated the two germline ends. The CDR3 is 13 residues long. Germline V CDR1 and CDR2: SGHTA, FQGTGA. The CDR3 sequence: CASSLGGTGELFF. The CDR3 DNA follows: TGTGCCAGCAGCTTAGGGGGCACCGGGGAGCTGTTTTTT.

The count of this clone is one. The chain employs TRBV11-2 and TRBJ1-1; TRBD1 matches 8 bases. The CDR3 has 13 amino acids. Germline CDR1 reads SGHAT; CDR2 reads FQNNGV. Trimming cost V 6 bases and J 4 bases; bases outside gene matches: 4. Here the CDR3 reads CASRNTGGTEAFF. CDR3 coding DNA: TGTGCCAGCAGAAATACAGGGGGCACTGAAGCTTTCTTT.

J is TRBJ2-5 and V is TRBV7-9, with a weak D call TRBD2 (5 bases). CDR3 length: 13 residues. CDR1 is SEHNR and CDR2 is FQNEAQ in the germline V gene (reference sequence). V was trimmed by 3 bases and J by 5 bases, leaving 10 bases between them. CDR3 amino acids: CASSFGMRETQYF. CDR3 bases: TGTGCCAGCAGCTTCGGGATGCGGGAGACCCAGTACTTC.

The chain is built from TRBV7-9 and TRBJ1-4; D is perhaps TRBD1 (6 bases). CDR1 is SEHNR, CDR2 FQNEAQ, per germline (reference sequence). Trimming cost V 7 bases and J 0 bases, with 15 bases left between them. The length of the CDR3 is 16 residues. The CDR3 coding sequence is TGTGCCAGCACAATCGGACAGCGAACAACTAATGAAAAACTGTTTTTT. It specifies CASTIGQRTTNEKLFF.

This rearrangement joins TRBV30 to TRBJ1-3; D remains ambiguous. V dropped 1 base and J dropped 3 bases, with 4 bases sitting between them. Germline V CDR1 and CDR2: GTSNPN, SVGIG (reference sequence). The CDR3 is 12 residues long. CDR3 DNA sequence: TGTGCCTGGAGTGACCATGGAAACACCATATATTTT. Encoded protein: CAWSDHGNTIYF. Full variable domain (remainder filled in from reference TRBV30 and TRBJ1-3): SQTIHQWPATLVQPVGSPLSLECTVEGTSNPNLYWYRQAAGRGLQLLFYSVGIGQISSEVPQNLSASRPQDRQFILSSKKLLLSDSGFYLCAWSDHGNTIYFGEGSWLTVV.

This chain joins TRBV12-3 or TRBV12-4 and TRBJ2-1; 11 nucleotides match TRBD2. With V trimmed by 4 bases and J by 15 bases, 8 bases remained unmatched. CDR3 length: 13 amino acids. CDR3 sequence reads: CASSSARLAGMFF. The CDR3 nucleotides read TGTGCCAGCAGTTCCGCTCGACTAGCGGGAATGTTCTTC.

V usage is TRBV7-3 and J usage is TRBJ2-1; tentatively, D is TRBD2 (6 bases). V lost 4 bases and J lost 3, with 10 bases in between. CDR1 is SGHTA and CDR2 is FQGTGA in the germline V gene. CDR3 length equals 14 residues. The CDR3 loop is CASSSDSGYNEQFF. CDR3 DNA: TGTGCCAGCAGCTCCGATAGCGGCTACAATGAGCAGTTCTTC. The entire variable domain, with the rest obtained from reference TRBV7-3 and TRBJ2-1, is as follows: GAGVSQTPSNKVTEKGKYVELRCDPISGHTALYWYRQSLGQGPEFLIYFQGTGAADDSGLPNDRFFAVRPEGSVSTLKIQRTERGDSAVYLCASSSDSGYNEQFFGPGTRLTVL.

The chain employs TRBV3-1 (or the pseudogene TRBV3-2) and TRBJ1-5; 7 nucleotides agree with TRBD1. The CDR3 contains 14 residues. Germline lookup yields CDR1 LGHDT and CDR2 YNNKEL (reference sequence). The junction had 3 bases not matched to a gene; V was cut back by 5 bases and J by 2 bases. In DNA form, the CDR3 reads TGTGCCAGCAGCAACACAGGGGGCAATCAGCCCCAGCATTTT. Amino acids: CASSNTGGNQPQHF.

This clone occurred a few times. The chain employs TRBV13 and TRBJ2-3; 10 positions match TRBD1. V gave up 5 bases and J gave up 3 bases; unmatched junction bases: 14. The CDR3 consists of 18 residues. CDR1 and CDR2 (germline): PRHDT, FYEKMQ (reference sequence). The CDR3 is CASSAGYLGGQGTDTQYF. CDR3 sequence (DNA): TGTGCCAGCAGCGCAGGCTACCTTGGGGGACAGGGGACAGATACGCAGTATTTT. Based on the CDR3 plus reference TRBV13 and TRBJ2-3, the full variable domain is AAGVIQSPRHLIKEKRETATLKCYPIPRHDTVYWYQQGPGQDPQFLISFYEKMQSDKGSIPDRFSAQQFSDYHSELNMSSLELGDSALYFCASSAGYLGGQGTDTQYFGPGTRLTVL.

The chain links TRBV30 to TRBJ1-6, with 7 bases identical to TRBD1. The J segment lost 5 bases and the V segment lost 4 bases, leaving 8 bases of the junction unmatched. The CDR3 has 15 amino acids. The germline V gene encodes CDR1 GTSNPN and CDR2 SVGIG (reference sequence). CDR3 DNA: TGTGCCTGGAAGCTGGACAGGCTTGATAATTCACCCCTCCACTTT. It codes for CAWKLDRLDNSPLHF.

This chain connects TRBV6-2 or TRBV6-3 to TRBJ1-6; D may be TRBD1 (5 bases). The germline CDR1 and CDR2 sequences are MNHEY and SVGEGT. Trimming pared 1 base from V and 3 bases from J, leaving 16 bases between. This CDR3 comprises 18 residues. The DNA for the CDR3 is TGTGCCAGCAGTTACTTCTCACCCTTTGACAGCTATAATTCACCCCTCCACTTT. It translates to CASSYFSPFDSYNSPLHF.